This TCR beta chain derives from a study of blood T cells in healthy people across ages. It was with a sample-barcoded 5' primer and a J-beta primer mix that a second PCR of about 7 to 12 cycles was run. TCRdb re-called the 5' RACE reads with MiXCR, one entry per CDR3 protein. The sample yields about 930,000 distinct CDR3 sequences, about 28% seen once. The V gene's germline CDR1 is MNHEY and CDR2 SVGAGI. J lost 0 bases, V lost 0 bases, and 12 bases had no gene match. The CDR3 loop spans 20 amino acids. This sample was also put to use in a study of T cells of mothers and their children. That source reports: In the second PCR, M1S primer introduced barcodes and 2-4 random bases.

The sequence derives from a woman aged 35 to 49 in good health. The sequencing input was blood. The J gene is TRBJ2-3, the V gene TRBV6-5; 10 nucleotides match TRBD2. The CDR3 here is CASSYSWAVAGGTSTDTQYF. Written as DNA, the CDR3 is TGTGCCAGCAGTTACTCCTGGGCGGTAGCGGGGGGTACTAGCACAGATACGCAGTATTTT.